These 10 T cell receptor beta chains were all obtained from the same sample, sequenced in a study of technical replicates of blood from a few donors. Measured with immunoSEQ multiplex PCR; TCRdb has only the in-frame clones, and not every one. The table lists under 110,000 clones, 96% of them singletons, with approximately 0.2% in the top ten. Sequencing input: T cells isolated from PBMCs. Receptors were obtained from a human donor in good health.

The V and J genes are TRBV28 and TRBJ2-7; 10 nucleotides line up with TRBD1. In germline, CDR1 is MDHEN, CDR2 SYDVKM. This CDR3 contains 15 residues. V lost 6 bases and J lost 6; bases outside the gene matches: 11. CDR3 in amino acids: CASSTRTGGVREQYF. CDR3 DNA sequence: TGTGCCAGCAGCACCAGGACAGGGGGAGTTCGCGAGCAGTACTTC.

CDR3 bases: TGCAGCGTTGATAACAACGGAGTGGAGACCCAGTACTTC. This codes for CSVDNNGVETQYF. The chain has TRBV29-1 and TRBJ2-5; the D is unclear. This CDR3 is built from 13 residues. The V and J ends lost 3 bases and 5 bases respectively, with 13 bases between them. Germline V gene sequence: CDR1 SQVTM, CDR2 ANQGSEA.

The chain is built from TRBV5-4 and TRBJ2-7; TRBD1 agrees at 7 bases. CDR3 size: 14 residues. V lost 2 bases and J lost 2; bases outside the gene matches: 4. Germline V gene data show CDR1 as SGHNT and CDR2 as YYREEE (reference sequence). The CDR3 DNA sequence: TGTGCCAGCAGCTTTGGAGACAGGGCCTACGAGCAGTACTTC. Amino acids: CASSFGDRAYEQYF.

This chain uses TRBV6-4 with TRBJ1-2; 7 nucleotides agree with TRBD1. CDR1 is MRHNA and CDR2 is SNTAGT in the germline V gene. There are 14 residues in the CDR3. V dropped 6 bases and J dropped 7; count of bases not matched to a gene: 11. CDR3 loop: CASRSGQTLCGYTF. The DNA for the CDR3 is TGTGCCAGCAGGTCGGGACAGACATTGTGTGGCTACACCTTC.

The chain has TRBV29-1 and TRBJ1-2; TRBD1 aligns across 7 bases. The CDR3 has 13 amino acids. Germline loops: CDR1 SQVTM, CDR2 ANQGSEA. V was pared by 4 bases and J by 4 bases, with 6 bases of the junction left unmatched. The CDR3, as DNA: TGCAGCGTTGTTTCAGGGGGTAGCTATGGCTACACCTTC. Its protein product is CSVVSGGSYGYTF.

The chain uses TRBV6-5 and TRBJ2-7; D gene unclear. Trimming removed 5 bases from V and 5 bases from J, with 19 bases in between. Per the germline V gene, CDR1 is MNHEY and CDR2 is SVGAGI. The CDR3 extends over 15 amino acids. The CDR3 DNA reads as TGTGCCAGCAGTATGCTGGCTAGTATGAAGAACGAGCAGTACTTC. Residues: CASSMLASMKNEQYF.

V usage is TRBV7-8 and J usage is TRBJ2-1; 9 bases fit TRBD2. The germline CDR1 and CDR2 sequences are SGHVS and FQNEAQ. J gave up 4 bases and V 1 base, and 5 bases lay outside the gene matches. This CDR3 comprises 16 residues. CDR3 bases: TGTGCCAGCAGCTTAGATATAGCGGGAGAGTACAATGAGCAGTTCTTC. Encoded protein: CASSLDIAGEYNEQFF.

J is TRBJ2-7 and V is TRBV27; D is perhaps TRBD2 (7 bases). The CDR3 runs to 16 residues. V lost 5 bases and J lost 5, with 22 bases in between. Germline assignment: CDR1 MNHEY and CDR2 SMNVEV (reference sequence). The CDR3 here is CASSLGGGARVDEQYF. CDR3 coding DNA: TGTGCCAGCAGTCTAGGTGGGGGGGCGCGGGTCGACGAGCAGTACTTC.

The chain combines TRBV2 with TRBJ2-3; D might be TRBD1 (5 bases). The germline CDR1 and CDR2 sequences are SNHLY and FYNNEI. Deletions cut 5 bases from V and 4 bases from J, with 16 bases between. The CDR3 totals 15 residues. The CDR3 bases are TGTGCCAGCAGTCAAAATCTAGGGGTTGCAGATACGCAGTATTTT. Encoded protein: CASSQNLGVADTQYF.

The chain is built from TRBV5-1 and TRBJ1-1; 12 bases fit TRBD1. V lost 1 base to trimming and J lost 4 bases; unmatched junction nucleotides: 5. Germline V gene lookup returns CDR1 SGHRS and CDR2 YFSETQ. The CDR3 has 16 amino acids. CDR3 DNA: TGCGCCAGCAGCTTGTTGGGACAGGGGGCGGGCACTGAAGCTTTCTTT. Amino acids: CASSLLGQGAGTEAFF.